The next 19 T cell receptor beta chains were all read from a single sample in a study of T-cell reconstitution after alpha-beta-depleted transplantation in children. TCRbeta library preparation incorporated unique molecular identifiers. TCRdb processed the PCR reads anew with MiXCR; each CDR3 protein has one entry. The table includes 670,000 or so distinct CDR3 sequences, 10% to 15% detected once. The sequencing here drew on PBMCs, taken before TCRalphabeta/CD19-depleted stem cell transplant. These receptors originate from a girl aged 2 to 10 with congenital amegakaryocytic thrombocytopenia, due to receive a stem cell transplant.

Notes on this clonotype: A much larger clone differs from this one at a single base, so this may be a read error. The chain joins TRBV4-1 to TRBJ2-3, with 9 bases aligning to TRBD2. The CDR3 is made up of 15 amino acids. The germline V gene encodes CDR1 MGHRA and CDR2 YSYEKL. The CDR3 is CASSPGLALFVTPYF. CDR3 in DNA: TGCGCCAGCAGCCCGGGACTAGCCCTTTTTGTTACGCCGTATTTT.

This clonotype was observed many times. V is TRBV20-1 and J is TRBJ2-7; 7 bases are shared with TRBD1. The CDR3 sequence is 13 residues long. The V gene end was trimmed by 3 bases and the J gene end by 1 base; junction bases not matched to a gene: 3. From germline, CDR1 is DFQATT and CDR2 SNEGSKA (reference sequence). The CDR3 DNA sequence: TGCAGTGCTAGTGGGACAGAATCCTACGAGCAGTACTTC. Its protein is CSASGTESYEQYF.

V gene TRBV19 combines with J gene TRBJ2-3; 8 bases map to TRBD2. V dropped 3 bases and J dropped 2; count of bases not matched to a gene: 4. The CDR3 extends over 15 amino acids. Germline loops: CDR1 LNHDA, CDR2 SQIVND (reference sequence). CDR3 sequence reads: CASSIGGRNTDTQYF. CDR3 nucleotide sequence: TGTGCCAGTAGTATCGGCGGGAGGAACACAGATACGCAGTATTTT.

This clonotype was counted at least ten times. The chain links TRBV4-2 to TRBJ2-7; TRBD2 agrees at 11 bases. With V trimmed by 1 base and J by 3 bases, 8 bases remained unmatched. Germline V CDR1 and CDR2: LGHNA, YNFKEQ. The CDR3 length is 17 residues. In DNA form, the CDR3 reads TGTGCCAGCAGCCAAGTAGGAGGGACTAGCGGTATCTACGAGCAGTACTTC. Amino acids: CASSQVGGTSGIYEQYF.

This clonotype was detected many times. The chain uses TRBV9 and TRBJ2-1; D not resolved. This CDR3 comprises 17 residues. V was shortened by 3 bases and J by 6 bases, with 22 bases between the two germline ends. Germline assignment: CDR1 SGDLS and CDR2 YYNGEE. DNA for the CDR3: TGTGCCAGCAGCGCATCTAGTTTCCCCAGGCCGATCAATGAGCAGTTCTTC. It codes for CASSASSFPRPINEQFF.

This clonotype was seen many times. J is TRBJ2-3 and V is TRBV5-5; D gene unclear. The V gene lost 4 bases and the J gene lost 4 bases, with 10 bases spanning the gap. This CDR3 has 13 residues. Germline V gives CDR1 SGHKS, CDR2 YYEKEE (reference sequence). The chain's CDR3 is CASSRLESDTQYF. As DNA, the CDR3 is TGTGCCAGCAGCCGTCTAGAGTCAGATACGCAGTATTTT.

The chain uses TRBV3-1 and TRBJ2-7, with D tentatively TRBD2 (5 bases). Germline loops: CDR1 LGHDT, CDR2 YNNKEL (reference sequence). The V and J ends lost 0 bases and 0 bases respectively, with 9 bases between them. The CDR3 covers 15 residues. This chain's CDR3 is CASSQDRDSSYEQYF. CDR3 nucleotides: TGTGCCAGCAGCCAAGACCGGGATAGCTCCTACGAGCAGTACTTC.

This clonotype was counted many times. This sequence joins TRBV20-1 and TRBJ2-7, with D possibly TRBD2 on 5 matching bases. V lost 5 bases, J lost 3 bases, and 23 bases lay in between. This CDR3 has 16 amino acids. Germline values: CDR1 DFQATT, CDR2 SNEGSKA (reference sequence). CDR3 in DNA: TGCAGTGCTGATCGTATCCAGGACTCCCTGCTCTACGAGCAGTACTTC. Amino acids: CSADRIQDSLLYEQYF.

This clonotype came up many times. The V and J genes are TRBV10-3 and TRBJ1-1, with a weak D call TRBD1 (5 bases). The ends were cut back, 2 bases at V and 5 bases at J, with 12 bases in the middle. CDR1 is ENHRY and CDR2 is SYGVKD in the germline V gene. The CDR3 is made up of 14 amino acids. The chain's CDR3 is CAISERPGGTEAFF. DNA of the CDR3: TGTGCCATCAGTGAGAGACCCGGGGGAACTGAAGCTTTCTTT.

This chain connects TRBV11-2 to TRBJ2-1, with D possibly TRBD2 on 6 matching bases. CDR3 length: 14 amino acids. V lost 3 bases, J lost 8 bases, and 14 bases lay in between. CDR1 is SGHAT, CDR2 FQNNGV, per germline. The CDR3 sequence is CASSFPTASDEQFF. CDR3 nucleotides: TGTGCCAGCAGCTTTCCAACAGCTAGCGATGAGCAGTTCTTC.

This clonotype was seen a few times. This chain connects TRBV5-1 to TRBJ2-1; 7 bases align to TRBD2. The CDR3 is made up of 16 amino acids. Trimming removed 7 bases from V and 6 bases from J; junction bases left unmatched: 16. Looked up from germline, CDR1 is SGHRS and CDR2 is YFSETQ. CDR3: CASRWEMAGDPNEQFF. CDR3 sequence (DNA): TGCGCCAGCCGCTGGGAGATGGCGGGAGATCCCAATGAGCAGTTCTTC.

In this sample, this clonotype turned up a few times. J is TRBJ2-7 and V is TRBV30; D not resolved. Per the germline V gene, CDR1 is GTSNPN and CDR2 is SVGIG (reference sequence). The CDR3 sequence is 13 residues long. V was trimmed by 0 bases and J by 3 bases, leaving 9 bases between them. In nucleotides, the CDR3 is TGTGCCTGGAGTGTAGGAGATTTCTACGAGCAGTACTTC. Translation: CAWSVGDFYEQYF.

This clonotype was seen only a few times. This chain links TRBV12-3 or TRBV12-4 with TRBJ2-1, with a possible D match to TRBD1 (6 bases). V lost 6 bases and J 5 bases, leaving 17 bases between the germline ends. The CDR3 runs 15 residues. The CDR3 is CASSLHRDVDNEQFF. CDR3 DNA sequence: TGTGCCAGCAGCCTACACAGGGACGTCGACAATGAGCAGTTCTTC.

This clonotype was seen ten or more times. The chain links TRBV20-1 to TRBJ2-5, with 8 bases identical to TRBD2. The CDR3 is 15 residues long. V lost 4 bases to trimming and J lost 1 base; unmatched junction nucleotides: 8. From germline, CDR1 is DFQATT and CDR2 SNEGSKA (reference sequence). This CDR3 is CSATLAGTSQETQYF. CDR3 nucleotide sequence: TGCAGTGCTACACTAGCCGGGACTAGCCAAGAGACCCAGTACTTC.

This clonotype was seen many times. V gene TRBV12-3 or TRBV12-4 combines with J gene TRBJ2-1, with D unresolved. The V gene lost 1 base and the J gene lost 9 bases, with 13 bases spanning the gap. This CDR3 comprises 14 residues. This chain's CDR3 is CASSLGSAFGEQFF. The CDR3 DNA reads as TGTGCCAGCAGTTTAGGGTCGGCGTTTGGTGAGCAGTTCTTC.

In its sample, this clonotype was seen many times. The J gene is TRBJ2-1, the V gene TRBV20-1; TRBD2 agrees at 14 bases. The V gene end was trimmed by 6 bases and the J gene end by 10 bases; junction bases not matched to a gene: 8. The CDR3 consists of 14 residues. In germline, CDR1 is DFQATT, CDR2 SNEGSKA (reference sequence). CDR3 loop: CSARTSGRLGEQFF. In DNA form, the CDR3 reads TGCAGTGCCAGGACTAGCGGGAGGTTAGGGGAGCAGTTCTTC.

This chain uses TRBV11-2 with TRBJ2-3, with D perhaps matching TRBD2 (6 bases). The germline gives CDR1 SGHAT, CDR2 FQNNGV. Trimming stripped 5 bases from V and 2 bases from J, with 11 bases between. The CDR3 consists of 14 residues. In DNA form, the CDR3 reads TGTGCCAGCAGCATCGGGAGAAACACAGATACGCAGTATTTT. It yields the protein CASSIGRNTDTQYF.

This clonotype has more than one count but fewer than ten. This chain links TRBV12-3 or TRBV12-4 with TRBJ2-7, with 8 bases that match TRBD2. The CDR3 contains 18 residues. The J segment lost 0 bases and the V segment lost 7 bases, leaving 17 bases of the junction unmatched. CDR3 loop: CASTRGGPSGPSSYEQYF. The CDR3 bases are TGTGCCAGCACCCGAGGGGGTCCTAGCGGGCCCAGCTCCTACGAGCAGTACTTC.

This clonotype was observed at least ten times. The chain joins TRBV12-3 or TRBV12-4 to TRBJ1-2, with D possibly TRBD1 on 6 matching bases. The CDR3 loop spans 12 amino acids. The V gene lost 3 bases and the J gene lost 13 bases, with 15 bases spanning the gap. The CDR3 bases are TGTGCCAGCAGTTTCTCCGAGGGGGTTATCACCTTC. Residues: CASSFSEGVITF.